This section outlines one T cell receptor beta chain sequence together with its context. Its antigen is not yet known. Nothing much larger sits one base from this clone, and base qualities are not available. The data derive from a study of cytomegalovirus exposure and HLA in healthy donors (dated by TCRdb to about 2017). Study-wide context: In an earlier analysis of under 750 of the donors, 276 Gb of sequence data and roughly 100 million unique TCR beta sequences from about 179 million T cells were reported. Typing coverage varied by locus: roughly 629-640 donors for A, B, C, DRB1 and DQB1; approximately 500 for DQA1; about 600 for DPA1; 400 to 480 for DPB1. A later genetic analysis took genome-wide SNP genotypes for about 65% of the 666 donors and used that subset as a discovery cohort. Among about 400 genotyped donors of the cohort, an average of around 240,000 unique TCR beta nucleotide sequences was sequenced per donor, of which about 20% were non-productive. Among the roughly 400 genotyped donors, 75% to 90% belonged to the genetic ancestry cluster associated with self-reported Caucasian donors. Several DR-DQ haplotypes were treated as single units for association and clustering because of strong linkage in the cohort. A later analysis re-examined previously published TCR beta repertoires from around 670 donors and added high-resolution HLA genotyping to investigate patterns of TCR occurrence. The study used immunosequencing to profile the T cell repertoires of several hundred subjects and linked those repertoires to cytomegalovirus serostatus. Rather than using new phenotypic data, the later analysis identified candidate immune exposures from TCR beta sequences and from how often those sequences occurred across donors. To predict cytomegalovirus infection status, the study brought together high-throughput TCR immunosequencing, statistical association of individual TCRs with disease status, and machine learning. Besides the first cohort of hundreds of subjects, a separate validation cohort made up of 120 different subjects was used. To decide whether each TCR beta V gene segment behaved as functional or pseudogenic, an earlier analysis of some 570 of the donors relied on high-throughput TCR beta sequencing. All discovery cohort repertoires had been generated using a single sequencing platform. About 300 gigabases of sequencing data and roughly 90 million unique TCR sequences were included in an early release covering roughly 600 HLA-typed donors. HLA typing covered class I and class II loci at four-digit resolution. The aim of the study was to test whether cataloging public T cell receptors could identify signatures of past pathogen exposure. Donor age, sex, ethnicity and CMV serostatus were collected together with the repertoire data.

Receptor libraries were prepared by the immunoSEQ multiplex PCR assay. A mixture of 60 forward primers for TCR Vbeta segments and 13 reverse primers for TCR Jbeta segments was used in the multiplex PCR. The CDR3 region of rearranged TCR beta genes was amplified from genomic DNA by a multiplex PCR assay. The Illumina HiSeq System was used to sequence the amplified TCR beta libraries as 87-base-pair reads. In the original analysis: A later analysis tallied 70 million to 100 million unique TCR beta chains across the 666 repertoires, and approximately 9.9 million of those chains were shared by two or more donors. To remove PCR and sequencing errors, raw reads were error-corrected and collapsed into unique sequences using a nearest-neighbor algorithm that merged closely related sequences. CDR3 sequences were aligned to IMGT reference sequences to assign V, D and J gene segments. For a sequence to be retained, at least a six-nucleotide match to both a V gene segment and a J gene segment was required. A rearrangement was called productive if the CDR3 had no stop codons and remained in frame with V and J, and every other rearrangement was called non-productive. CDR3 was defined by IMGT convention, running from the second conserved V-encoded cysteine to the conserved J-encoded phenylalanine. In an earlier analysis of approximately 500 of the donors, sequences lacking an unambiguous match to a single V gene segment were excluded. An earlier analysis of 550 to 650 of the donors classified V segments as functional when productive rearrangements were above 56.7% and as segregating when the standard deviation between donors was above 5%. A statistical classification framework was built for diagnosing cytomegalovirus status from the catalog of TCR beta chain sequences. V and J gene assignment, in a later analysis, came from comparing TCR nucleotide sequences with IMGT/GENE-DB human TR gene sequences. Using the TCRdist pipeline, a later analysis assigned CDR3 sequences along with most-parsimonious VDJ recombination scenarios. In a later analysis, every TCR beta chain was defined by the combination of its CDR3 amino acid sequence and its V-gene family, and reads without a unique V-gene family were dropped. To address suspected cross-contamination and a sequencing artifact, a later analysis removed approximately 590 highly shared, low-generation-probability nucleotide sequences. A later analysis calculated a clonal expansion index for each public chain from normalized within-repertoire ranks of inferred template counts. In a later analysis, generation probabilities were computed with a VDJ recombination model fitted to out-of-frame rearrangements, and the resulting probabilities were checked against IGoR. Hypergeometric tests were used in a later analysis to score TCR-TCR, TCR-HLA and TCR-CMV co-occurrence, with a repertoire-size bias correction applied to the TCR pairs. False discovery rates were estimated in a later analysis by permuting HLA or CMV assignments 20 times. In a later analysis, co-occurring TCRs were grouped using DBSCAN, and TCRdist sequence similarity was added for clustering within HLA-allele-positive subsets. For co-occurrence clustering, repertoires with fewer than 30,000 or more than 120,000 public chains were excluded, along with 4 to 6 repertoires with anomalous nucleotide sharing. TCRdb mirrors the immuneACCESS table, restricted to in-frame sequences. Some clones are absent from its copies; in checked studies, under half trace to an unresolved V gene, and the reason for the others is unknown. V and J calls and clone size are as listed in that table; D and trimming were resolved from the DNA. For this sample the table gives just under 95,000 clones, of which over 75% were detected only once. Around 7.8% of the sample comes from the top ten.

The cohort comprised under 700 healthy bone marrow donors. Cohort members were all nominally healthy when sampled, although unrecorded immune exposures were likely present. The donor tested CMV seropositive and was one of the 289 seropositive cohort members. Each donor provided a peripheral blood sample, and peripheral blood mononuclear cells were used for TCR beta sequencing. Genomic DNA was extracted from the blood cell samples with the Qiagen DNeasy Blood Extraction Kit. The full study reports these points: According to a later analysis, TCR association rates differed among HLA loci, with DRB1 alleles showing the most associated TCRs and HLA-C alleles showing the fewest. In a later analysis, HLA-associated TCR beta chains showed more clonal expansion and lower generation probabilities than non-associated chains that were equally common. A further reported finding was that TCR beta sequences accurately predicted the HLA-A and HLA-B alleles for most subjects in the first cohort. In this cohort, only TCR beta chains were sequenced, and detectable features were limited by the absence of alpha or paired-chain data. The authors suggested that the approach could potentially be generalized to other disease states and immunological phenotypes. For the cohort, immune exposure information was limited to CMV serostatus. A later genetic analysis associated a missense DCLRE1C variant with V-gene and J-gene trimming of TCR beta chains, and an independent cohort replicated the association. Most CMV-associated TCR beta chains appeared to be HLA-restricted in a later analysis, and the HLA associations seemed to be driven largely by CMV exposure. Sequencing depth was assumed to be roughly uniform across donors in the presence/absence analyses, though that assumption may not hold. In both the original and validation cohorts, the classifier was reported to diagnose cytomegalovirus status with high specificity and sensitivity. A cluster of highly shared sequence variants was judged likely to represent a technical artifact of the sequencing pipeline. In vitro tests confirmed that a few of the cytomegalovirus-associated TCR beta chains recognize cytomegalovirus antigens. The study listed 150 to 200 TCR beta chains as associated with cytomegalovirus. In a later analysis, several top co-occurrence clusters were reported to appear linked to parvovirus B19, influenza, CMV and Epstein-Barr virus. Because counts were too low, 15 to 20 rarely observed V segments, including chromosome 9 orphons, were left out of the earlier analysis of a few hundred of the donors. At a false discovery rate of 0.05, a later analysis linked under 20,000 TCR beta sequences to specific HLA alleles. While some public TCRs were present in many individuals, most TCR sequences turned up only very rarely across donors. A later genetic analysis reported fewer N-insertions in productive TCRs among donors in an Asian-associated ancestry cluster than the approximately 670-donor mean. Because HLA typing was missing for some donors at each locus, association tests included only the typed subset. When HLA alleles, especially DR and DQ, strongly co-occurred, TCR associations were difficult to assign to individual alleles. Linkage disequilibrium might explain the correlated functional status among segregating V segments, but an unknown experimental factor could not be ruled out. An earlier analysis of approximately 600 of the donors showed that most TCR beta V segments appeared in productive rearrangements either about 87% or about 30% of the time, which broadly matched IMGT annotations.

This TCR was sampled from a man aged 50 to 59 in good health and CMV-seropositive. Material for sequencing was PBMCs.

Here the CDR3 is given as CASSLPGGGTDTQYF. The bases read TGCGCCAGCAGCCTCCCGGGGGGCGGCACAGATACGCAGTATTTT. Recombination joined TRBV5-1 with TRBJ2-3; the D gene is perhaps TRBD2, on 7 matching bases. The CDR3 sequence holds 15 residues, the cysteine and phenylalanine included. Just CDR3 DNA is preserved here, 45 bases in frame from base 1. Taken from the germline V gene, the CDR1 and CDR2 loops are SGHRS and YFSETQ. Between the V and J ends, shortened by 4 bases and 1 base respectively, the junction contains 13 bases.